These T cell receptor beta chains were read from a single sample in a study of identical twins. TCRdb processed the 5' RACE reads anew with MiXCR; each CDR3 protein has one entry. This table has hundreds of thousands of distinct CDR3 sequences, roughly 20% appearing once. The data were also submitted as part of a second study, on T cells expressing NK-cell markers.

The sample taken for sequencing was PBMCs. These receptors came from a woman between 18 and 30 years old in good health. Each CDR3 is given with its conserved first and last residue. Fields, in order: V gene, D gene, clone size, J gene, CDR3 DNA, CDR3 protein. D genes are given only for firm matches. A row's size may be missing; if present it is once, few, many or a size class.

TRBV6-2/TRBV6-3	.	.	TRBJ2-1	TGTGCCAGCAGCCCCGGGGCGGGGCGAGCTTATTACAATGAGCAGTTCTTC	CASSPGAGRAYYNEQFF
TRBV7-9	.	few	TRBJ2-7	TGTGCCAGCAGCTCTAATGGGGGCCCTTCCTCCTACGAGCAGTACTTC	CASSSNGGPSSYEQYF
TRBV12-3/TRBV12-4	.	once	TRBJ2-2	TGTGCCAGCACCCACTGGCCCCGTTCAGCCGGGGAGCTGTTTTTT	CASTHWPRSAGELFF
TRBV9	.	few	TRBJ2-6	TGTGCCAGCAGCGTAGGCGGCACCTGGGTATCTGGGGCCAACGTCCTGACTTTC	CASSVGGTWVSGANVLTF
TRBV7-9	.	few	TRBJ2-7	TGTGCCAGCAGCTTAGGACCGGGGGCCACCTACGAGCAGTACTTC	CASSLGPGATYEQYF
TRBV7-9	TRBD1	.	TRBJ2-4	TGTGCCAGCAGCTTAGGTCCCGTGACAGGGTCGGACATTCAGTACTTC	CASSLGPVTGSDIQYF
TRBV29-1	TRBD2	few	TRBJ2-1	TGCAGCGTTGACTCGGGACTAGCTTCCGGGTACAATGAGCAGTTCTTC	CSVDSGLASGYNEQFF
TRBV6-1	.	few	TRBJ1-1	TGTGCCAGCATCGGCAGGGTGAACACTGAAGCTTTCTTT	CASIGRVNTEAFF
TRBV29-1	.	few	TRBJ2-7	TGCAGCGTTAACAGGGCAGGGAAGAATCCCTACGAGCAGTACTTC	CSVNRAGKNPYEQYF
TRBV20-1	TRBD2	few	TRBJ2-1	TGCAGTGCTAGCAGGCGGGAGGGGTACAATGAGCAGTTCTTC	CSASRREGYNEQFF
TRBV27	.	.	TRBJ2-1	TGTGCCAGCAGTTTCGTCGGTTTCTACAATGAGCAGTTCTTC	CASSFVGFYNEQFF
TRBV7-6	TRBD2	few	TRBJ2-1	TGTGCCAGCAGCTCCCGACTAGCGGGGTACGACAATGAGCAGTTCTTC	CASSSRLAGYDNEQFF
TRBV5-5	TRBD1	.	TRBJ2-7	TGTGCCAGCAGCGCGGGCTGGGACAGCTCCTACGAGCAGTACTTC	CASSAGWDSSYEQYF
TRBV9	TRBD2	few	TRBJ2-1	TGTGCCAGCAGCAAACAAGGTCTAGCGGGGGGGTCTCATGAGCAGTTCTTC	CASSKQGLAGGSHEQFF
TRBV10-3	.	few	TRBJ2-2	TGTGCCCACACGGCAGGGAACACCGGGGAGCTGTTTTTT	CAHTAGNTGELFF
TRBV12-3/TRBV12-4	TRBD2	few	TRBJ2-2	TGTGCCAGCAGGCCAGAAGCGGGGGGGGTTTCCGGGGAGCTGTTTTTT	CASRPEAGGVSGELFF
TRBV6-5	TRBD2	.	TRBJ2-3	TGTGCCAGCAGTTACTGGGCGGGAGGCACAGATACGCAGTATTTT	CASSYWAGGTDTQYF
TRBV5-4	.	.	TRBJ2-1	TGTGCCAGCAGTAGAGGAGGGGCTAGCGGCCTCACAGGGGATGAGCAGTTCTTC	CASSRGGASGLTGDEQFF
TRBV10-3	.	few	TRBJ1-6	TGTGCCAGCACGGTCGGACAGTCCCTTTCACCCCTCCACTTT	CASTVGQSLSPLHF
TRBV5-1	.	few	TRBJ2-7	TGCGCCAGCAGCTTGGCTCTGTCCTACGAGCAGTACTTC	CASSLALSYEQYF
TRBV5-1	.	few	TRBJ1-2	TGCGCCAGCAGCTTGGAACGGGGGCGCGGCTATGGCTACACCTTC	CASSLERGRGYGYTF
TRBV12-3/TRBV12-4	.	few	TRBJ2-3	TGTGCCAGCAGTCCCATTTCGTGGCGGGGCGAGGGGACAGATACGCAGTATTTT	CASSPISWRGEGTDTQYF
TRBV2	.	many	TRBJ2-1	TGTGCCAGCACGGGCTCGCCGGAGGAGCAGTTCTTC	CASTGSPEEQFF
TRBV29-1	TRBD1	.	TRBJ1-1	TGCAGCGTTACAGGGGTTTTTTCGGCTTTCTTT	CSVTGVFSAFF
TRBV12-3/TRBV12-4	.	.	TRBJ2-1	TGTGCCAGCAGTTTTAGACAGACCTACAATGAGCAGTTCTTC	CASSFRQTYNEQFF
TRBV5-1	.	.	TRBJ2-7	TGCGCCAGCAGCACCCCGGGTAGAAACTACGAGCAGTACTTC	CASSTPGRNYEQYF
TRBV5-6	.	few	TRBJ1-2	TGTGCCAGCATCGGGACGGCCAAAAGTTATTATGGCTACACCTTC	CASIGTAKSYYGYTF
TRBV3-1	TRBD2	.	TRBJ2-7	TGTGCCAGCAGCAGCGGGAGCCTCTACGAGCAGTACTTC	CASSSGSLYEQYF
TRBV7-3	.	.	TRBJ2-3	TGTGCCAGCAGCTCAATCCCGAGAGATACGCAGTATTTT	CASSSIPRDTQYF
TRBV5-5	.	.	TRBJ1-1	TGTGCCAGCAGCTTGGACACGGACACTGAAGCTTTCTTT	CASSLDTDTEAFF
TRBV20-1	.	few	TRBJ2-7	TGCAGTGCTAGAGCGGGGAGCTCCTACGAGCAGTACTTC	CSARAGSSYEQYF
TRBV20-1	.	.	TRBJ2-5	TGCAGTGCTAGAGACGGAGGGGCTGCTAAAGAGACCCAGTACTTC	CSARDGGAAKETQYF
TRBV4-3	.	.	TRBJ2-7	TGCGCCAGCAGCCAAGCTCTAGCGAATGGCTACGAGCAGTACTTC	CASSQALANGYEQYF
TRBV5-1	TRBD1	few	TRBJ1-1	TGCGCCAGCAGCTTGGGCAATACAGGGGGCACTGAAGCTTTCTTT	CASSLGNTGGTEAFF
TRBV6-5	.	.	TRBJ2-6	TGTGCCAGCAGTTACTCGGCGGGGTCGGCCAACATCCTGACTTTC	CASSYSAGSANILTF
TRBV5-1	TRBD1	.	TRBJ2-1	TGCGCCAGCAGCCCCGGGACAGGGGGTATGATCAATGAGCAGTTCTTC	CASSPGTGGMINEQFF
TRBV2	.	many	TRBJ1-5	TGTGCCAGCAGTCTCTCACATCAGCCCCAGCATTTT	CASSLSHQPQHF
TRBV6-1	.	few	TRBJ1-6	TGTGCCAGCGCGACCAGCTCCTATAATTCACCCCTCCACTTT	CASATSSYNSPLHF
TRBV6-1	.	.	TRBJ2-5	TGTGCCAGCATAAGGGGGATTAGCGGTATACAACCCAAAGAGACCCAGTACTTC	CASIRGISGIQPKETQYF
TRBV5-4	.	.	TRBJ2-5	TGTGCCAGCAGCCCACCGCTAGGATTGCAAGAGACCCAGTACTTC	CASSPPLGLQETQYF
TRBV12-3/TRBV12-4	.	many	TRBJ2-7	TGTGCCAGCAGCGCCGGGGGCACCTACGAGCAGTACTTC	CASSAGGTYEQYF
TRBV6-5	.	few	TRBJ2-5	TGTGCCAGCAGTTATATTGTTGGTAGAGAGACCCAGTACTTC	CASSYIVGRETQYF
TRBV12-3/TRBV12-4	TRBD2	few	TRBJ2-2	TGTGCCAGCAGTTACGCTAGCGGATGGAACACCGGGGAGCTGTTTTTT	CASSYASGWNTGELFF
TRBV5-1	.	.	TRBJ2-1	TGCGCCAGCAGCTATGCATCTTTATTCAATGAGCAGTTCTTC	CASSYASLFNEQFF
TRBV29-1	.	.	TRBJ2-3	TGCAGCCTTAGACAGCTCACAGATACGCAGTATTTT	CSLRQLTDTQYF
TRBV7-2	.	few	TRBJ1-1	TGTGCCAGCAGCTTATTCAGGGAGGGAGAGGCTTTCTTT	CASSLFREGEAFF
TRBV20-1	.	few	TRBJ2-1	TGCAGTGCTAGACGTGGCTTTGCCGAAGATTACAATGAGCAGTTCTTC	CSARRGFAEDYNEQFF
TRBV12-3/TRBV12-4	.	many	TRBJ1-6	TGTGCCAGCAGTTTATATGACGGCCGGACCTCACCCCTCCACTTT	CASSLYDGRTSPLHF
TRBV21-1	.	few	TRBJ1-2	TGTGCCAGCAAGGACAGGGGAGTTAATAACTATGGCTACACCTTC	CASKDRGVNNYGYTF
TRBV3-1	.	few	TRBJ1-1	TGTGCCAGCAGCAGCCAGGGGAAAGGTGCTGAAGCTTTCTTT	CASSSQGKGAEAFF
TRBV5-1	TRBD1	.	TRBJ1-6	TGCGCCAGCAGCTTGGGGACAGGGACTTGGCCACCCCTCCACTTT	CASSLGTGTWPPLHF
TRBV18	TRBD1	.	TRBJ1-2	TGTGCCAGCTCACCATCCGGACGTGGCGACAGGGCCTATGGCTACACCTTC	CASSPSGRGDRAYGYTF
TRBV20-1	TRBD2	few	TRBJ2-7	TGCAGTGCTAGCGGGAGGGACCCTTACGAGCAGTACTTC	CSASGRDPYEQYF
TRBV14	.	.	TRBJ2-7	TGTGCCAGCAGGCAGAAAGGGTTGGTGGTCGCCTACGAGCAGTACTTC	CASRQKGLVVAYEQYF
TRBV7-2	TRBD2	few	TRBJ2-1	TGTGCCAGCAGCTCGACTAGCGGGGGATTGCAGTTCTTC	CASSSTSGGLQFF
TRBV5-1	.	.	TRBJ1-4	TGCGCCAGCAGCCCGGGGGGGGTTGAAAAACTGTTTTTT	CASSPGGVEKLFF